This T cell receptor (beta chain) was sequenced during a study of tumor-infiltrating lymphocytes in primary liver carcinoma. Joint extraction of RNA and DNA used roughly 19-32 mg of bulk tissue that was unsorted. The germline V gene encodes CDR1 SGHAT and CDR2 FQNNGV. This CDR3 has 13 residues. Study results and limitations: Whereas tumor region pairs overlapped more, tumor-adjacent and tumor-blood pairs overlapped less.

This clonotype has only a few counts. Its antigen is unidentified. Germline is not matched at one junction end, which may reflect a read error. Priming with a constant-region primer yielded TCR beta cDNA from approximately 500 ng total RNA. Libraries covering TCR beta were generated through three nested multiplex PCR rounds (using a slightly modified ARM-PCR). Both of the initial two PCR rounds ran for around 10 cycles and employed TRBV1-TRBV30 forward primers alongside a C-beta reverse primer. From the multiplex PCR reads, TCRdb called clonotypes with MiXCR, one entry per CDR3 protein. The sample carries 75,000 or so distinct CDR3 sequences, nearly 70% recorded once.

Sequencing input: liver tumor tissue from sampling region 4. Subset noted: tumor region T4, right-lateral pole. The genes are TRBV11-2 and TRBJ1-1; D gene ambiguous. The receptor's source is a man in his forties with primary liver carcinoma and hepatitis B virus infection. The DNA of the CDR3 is TGTGCCAGCTGCTTGCAGGTTAACACTAAAGCTTTCTTT. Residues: CASCLQVNTKAFF.